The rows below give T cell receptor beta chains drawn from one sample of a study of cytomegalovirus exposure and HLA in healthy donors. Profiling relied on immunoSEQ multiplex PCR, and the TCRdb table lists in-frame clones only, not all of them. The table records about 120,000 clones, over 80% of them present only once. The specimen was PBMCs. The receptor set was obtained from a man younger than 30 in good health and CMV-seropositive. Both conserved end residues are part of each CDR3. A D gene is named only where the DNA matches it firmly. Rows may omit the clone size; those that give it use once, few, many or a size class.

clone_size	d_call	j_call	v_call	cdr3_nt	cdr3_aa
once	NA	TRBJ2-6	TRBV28	TGTGCCAGCAGTTTCATGGGCAGGGAGGCCTCTGGGGCCAACGTCCTGACTTTC	CASSFMGREASGANVLTF
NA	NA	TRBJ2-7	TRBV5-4	TGTGCCAGCAGCGTATCCGGGGTCCCTTACGAGCAGTACTTC	CASSVSGVPYEQYF
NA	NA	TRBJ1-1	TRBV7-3	TGTGCCAGTTCCTCAGGAATGAACACTGAAGCTTTCTTT	CASSSGMNTEAFF
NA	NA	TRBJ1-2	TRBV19	TGTGCCAGTAGTCCAACTCGGGACTATGGCTACACCTTC	CASSPTRDYGYTF
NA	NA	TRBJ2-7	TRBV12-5	TGTGCTAGTGCCTCGGCAGGGTATCCCGGGCAGTACTTC	CASASAGYPGQYF
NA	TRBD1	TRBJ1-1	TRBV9	TGTGCCAGCAGCGTAGAAGGGGGCCGGGGAGTTATGAACACTGAAGCTTTCTTT	CASSVEGGRGVMNTEAFF
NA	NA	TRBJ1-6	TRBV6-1	TGTGCCAGCAGTGAATGGGGAGGACTTGAGGGACCCCTCCACTTT	CASSEWGGLEGPLHF
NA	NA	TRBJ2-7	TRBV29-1	TGCAGCGTTGAAGCCCCCCAGGGCCCCTACGAGCAGTACTTC	CSVEAPQGPYEQYF
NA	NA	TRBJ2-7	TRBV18	TGTGCCAGCCACGCGGGGCCCGACGAGCAGTACTTC	CASHAGPDEQYF
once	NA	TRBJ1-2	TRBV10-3	TGTGCCATCAGTGATGGGGGGTTATACTATGGCTACACCTTC	CAISDGGLYYGYTF
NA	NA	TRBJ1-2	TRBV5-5	TGTGCCAGCAGCTTGCCCGGGACTCCCCTTAACTATGGCTACACCTTC	CASSLPGTPLNYGYTF
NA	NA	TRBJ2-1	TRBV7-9	TGTGCCAGCAGCCCCTTGGAGCAGTTCTTC	CASSPLEQFF
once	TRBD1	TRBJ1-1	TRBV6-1	TGTGCCAGCAGTGATATAGGGACAGCCCCTGAAGCTTTCTTT	CASSDIGTAPEAFF
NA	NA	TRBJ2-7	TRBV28	TGTGCCAGCAGTGAGAGAGGACAGACCTTCTCCTACGAGCAGTACTTC	CASSERGQTFSYEQYF
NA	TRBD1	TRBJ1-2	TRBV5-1	TGCGCCAGCTCGCCGGGGGACAGGGACTATGGCTACACCTTC	CASSPGDRDYGYTF
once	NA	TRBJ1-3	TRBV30	TGTGCCTGGAGTGCCTTGACAGGAAACACCATATATTTT	CAWSALTGNTIYF
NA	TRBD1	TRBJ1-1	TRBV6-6	TGTGCCAGCAGTCCTCAGGGGACAGGTCTGAACACTGAAGCTTTCTTT	CASSPQGTGLNTEAFF
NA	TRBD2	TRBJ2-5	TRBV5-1	TGCGCCAGCAGCCCCGGACTAGTTGGGACCCAGTACTTC	CASSPGLVGTQYF
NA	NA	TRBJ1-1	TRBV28	TGTGCCAGCAGTTTATATGGTGTTGGATTTCGGGAGAACACTGAAGCTTTCTTT	CASSLYGVGFRENTEAFF
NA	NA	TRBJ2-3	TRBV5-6	TGTGCCAGCAGTCTCGGGTACTTAGATACGCAGTATTTT	CASSLGYLDTQYF
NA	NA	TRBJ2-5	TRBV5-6	TGTGCCAGCAGCTTATTTGGCCAGCGAACCGATCAAGGGACCCAGTACTTC	CASSLFGQRTDQGTQYF
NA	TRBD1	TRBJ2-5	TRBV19	TGTGCCAGTAGTTCCGCCGGGACAGGGCTGGAGACCCAGTACTTC	CASSSAGTGLETQYF
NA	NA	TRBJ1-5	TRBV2	TGTGCCAGCAGCCCTTGGGGGGAGACTCGTAGCAATCAGCCCCAGCATTTT	CASSPWGETRSNQPQHF
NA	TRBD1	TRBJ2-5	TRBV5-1	TGCGCCAGTACAGGGGGAATTCGAGAGACCCAGTACTTC	CASTGGIRETQYF
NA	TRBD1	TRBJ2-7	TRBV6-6	TGTGCCAGCAGTCTTAATCCCGACAGGGAATACGAGCAGCACTTC	CASSLNPDREYEQHF
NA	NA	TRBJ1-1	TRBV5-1	TGCGCCAGCAGCTCCTTTATCGGGGTCAACACTGAAGCTTTCTTT	CASSSFIGVNTEAFF
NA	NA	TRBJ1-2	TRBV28	TGTGCCAGCAGAACAGGGTTCTATGGCTACACCTTC	CASRTGFYGYTF
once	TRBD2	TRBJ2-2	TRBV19	TGTGCCAGTAGTGGGGGGACTAGCCCACCCGGGGAGCTGTTTTTT	CASSGGTSPPGELFF
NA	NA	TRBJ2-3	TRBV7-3	TGTGCCAGCAGCTTAACGGGGGGGCAGTCGGATACGCAGTATTTT	CASSLTGGQSDTQYF
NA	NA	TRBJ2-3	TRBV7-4	TGTGCCAGCACCCCGCGCGGCCGCGGGACCAGGACAGATACGCAGTATTTT	CASTPRGRGTRTDTQYF
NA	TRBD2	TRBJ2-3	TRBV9	TGTGCCAGCAGCGTGGCTAGCGGTGAGCGAGATACGCAGTATTTT	CASSVASGERDTQYF
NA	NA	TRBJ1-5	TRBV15	TGTGCCACCAGTCCTCAGGGTGGTAGCAATCAGCCCCAGCATTTT	CATSPQGGSNQPQHF
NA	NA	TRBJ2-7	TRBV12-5	TGTGCTAGTGTGAAAGGAGACAGGTCCTACGAGCAGTACTTC	CASVKGDRSYEQYF
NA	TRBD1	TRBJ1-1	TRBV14	TGTGCCAGCAGCCTGGGACAGGTGAACACTGAAGCTTTCTTT	CASSLGQVNTEAFF
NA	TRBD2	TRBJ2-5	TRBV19	TGTGCCAGTAGTATATCCGTAGCGGGGGCCCAAGAGACCCAGTACTTC	CASSISVAGAQETQYF
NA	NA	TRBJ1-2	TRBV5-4	TGTGCCAGCAGTCCAGAGACTACACCTTATGGCTACACCTTC	CASSPETTPYGYTF
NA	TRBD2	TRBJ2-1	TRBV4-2	TGTGCCAGCAGCCAAGCGGGGGGGTACAATGAGCAGTTCTTC	CASSQAGGYNEQFF
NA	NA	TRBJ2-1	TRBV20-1	TGCAGTGCCCCCCGCGGAGCCGAGCAGTTCTTC	CSAPRGAEQFF
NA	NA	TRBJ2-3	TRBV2	TGTGCCAGCAGTGAAGAGACTTGGACTACCGAATTT	CASSEETWTTEF
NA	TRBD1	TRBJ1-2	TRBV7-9	TGTGCCAGCAGACAAACAGGGGCTAACTATGGCTACACCTTC	CASRQTGANYGYTF
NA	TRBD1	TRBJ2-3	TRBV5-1	TGCGCCAGCAGCGGGTCGGGACAGGGAGCAGATACGCAGTATTTT	CASSGSGQGADTQYF
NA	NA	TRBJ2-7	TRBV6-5	TGTGCCAGCAGTCCCAGGGCCTACGAGCAGTACTTC	CASSPRAYEQYF
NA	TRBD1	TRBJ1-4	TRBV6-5	TGTGCCACACGACAGGGGGCAGAAAAACTGTTTTTT	CATRQGAEKLFF
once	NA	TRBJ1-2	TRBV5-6	TGTGCCAGCAGTACTCAATCGACGGGCAGGGTCTATGGCTACACCTTC	CASSTQSTGRVYGYTF
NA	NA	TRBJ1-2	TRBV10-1	TGCGCCAGCAGTGACAGGGTGGGTGGCTACACCTTC	CASSDRVGGYTF